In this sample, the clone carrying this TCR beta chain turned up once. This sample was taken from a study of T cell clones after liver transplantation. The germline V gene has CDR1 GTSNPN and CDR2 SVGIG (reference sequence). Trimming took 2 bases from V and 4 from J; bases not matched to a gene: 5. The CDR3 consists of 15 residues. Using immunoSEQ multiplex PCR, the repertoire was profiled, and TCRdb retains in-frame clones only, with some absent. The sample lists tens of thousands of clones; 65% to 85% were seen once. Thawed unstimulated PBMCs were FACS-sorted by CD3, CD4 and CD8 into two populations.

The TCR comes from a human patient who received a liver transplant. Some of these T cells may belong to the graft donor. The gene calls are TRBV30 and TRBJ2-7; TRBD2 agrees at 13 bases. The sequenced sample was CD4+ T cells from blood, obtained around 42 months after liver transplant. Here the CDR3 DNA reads TGTGCCTGGAGTTCGGGACTAGCGGGATCTTACGAGCAGTACTTC. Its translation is CAWSSGLAGSYEQYF.